Listed here are 14 T cell receptor beta chains from one sample, sequenced in a study of T and B cells in COVID-19 patients. From blood, about 240-500 ng of genomic DNA served as TRB template. Multiplex PCR with BIOMED2 TRB-A/B primer pools amplified TRB rearrangements. TCRdb re-called the multiplex PCR reads with MiXCR, one entry per CDR3 protein. The sample yields approximately 18,000 distinct CDR3 sequences, 25% to 35% seen once. Sequencing was performed on blood. These receptor sequences come from a human donor who had recovered from COVID-19.

This clonotype occurred many times. V is TRBV6-5 and J is TRBJ1-4, with D unresolved. Germline-derived CDR1 and CDR2 are MNHEY and SVGAGI. Between the trimmed V and J ends, which lost 6 bases and 8 bases, there was a span of 16 bases. The CDR3 totals 14 residues. The CDR3 DNA is TGTGCCAGCAGCCTAGATTCTTATCGGGAAAAACTGTTTTTT. Translated: CASSLDSYREKLFF.

Ten or more counts support this clonotype. The chain recombines TRBV6-1 with TRBJ2-5, with 13 bases aligning to TRBD2. The V segment lost 8 bases and the J segment 0 bases; nucleotides outside the gene matches: 9. CDR1 is MNHNS, CDR2 SASEGT, per germline. The CDR3 totals 17 residues. CDR3 nucleotides: TGTGCCAGCCCCCCTGGGACTAGCGGGGCACACCAAGAGACCCAGTACTTC. Residues: CASPPGTSGAHQETQYF.

The chain is built from TRBV7-2 and TRBJ2-7, with 13 bases fitting TRBD2. Trimming took 3 bases from V and 3 from J; bases not matched to a gene: 5. The CDR3 consists of 16 residues. From germline, CDR1 is SGHTA and CDR2 FQGNSA. DNA of the CDR3: TGTGCCAGCAGCTTCAAGACTAGCGGGGGGCACTACGAGCAGTACTTC. Its translation: CASSFKTSGGHYEQYF. Complete variable domain (other parts from reference TRBV7-2 and TRBJ2-7): GAGVSQSPSNKVTEKGKDVELRCDPISGHTALYWYRQSLGQGLEFLIYFQGNSAPDKSGLPSDRFSAERTGGSVSTLTIQRTQQEDSAVYLCASSFKTSGGHYEQYFGPGTRLTVT.

The chain carries TRBV6-2 or TRBV6-3 and TRBJ2-6; D call uncertain. The CDR3 loop spans 14 amino acids. Trimming took off 7 bases at V and 0 bases at J, with 7 bases between the two ends. Germline-derived CDR1 and CDR2 are MNHEY and SVGEGT. The CDR3 DNA is TGTGCCAGCACCTTGTACTCTGGGGCCAACGTCCTGACTTTC. This translates into CASTLYSGANVLTF.

This clonotype appeared a few times. The chain employs TRBV7-2 and TRBJ2-2; perhaps TRBD2 as D (6 bases). Germline V CDR1 and CDR2: SGHTA, FQGNSA. V gave up 4 bases and J gave up 8 bases, with 14 bases separating them. The CDR3 totals 14 residues. This CDR3 is CASSSEGLSGELFF. DNA for the CDR3: TGTGCCAGCAGCTCGGAGGGATTGTCTGGGGAGCTGTTTTTT.

This clonotype was recorded at least ten times. The chain uses TRBV27 and TRBJ2-5; D gene ambiguous. The V gene lost 5 bases and the J gene lost 2 bases, with 9 bases spanning the gap. The CDR3 contains 13 residues. Germline assignment: CDR1 MNHEY and CDR2 SMNVEV (reference sequence). The DNA for the CDR3 is TGTGCCAGCAGTCGGGTCCAGCAAGAGACCCAGTACTTC. Translated, it gives CASSRVQQETQYF.

A few counts support this clonotype. The V and J genes are TRBV10-3 and TRBJ2-3, with D possibly called TRBD1 or TRBD2 (5 bases each). Germline lookup yields CDR1 ENHRY and CDR2 SYGVKD. The CDR3 loop spans 16 amino acids. The V and J ends lost 1 base and 0 bases respectively, with 11 bases between them. CDR3 sequence: CAISEFGGTSTDTQYF. CDR3 sequence (DNA): TGTGCCATCAGTGAGTTTGGGGGAACCAGCACAGATACGCAGTATTTT.

This clonotype was picked up a small number of times. The chain joins TRBV4-2 to TRBJ2-2, with TRBD2 as a possible D gene (7 bases). The CDR3 sequence is 16 residues long. Germline-derived CDR1 and CDR2 are LGHNA and YNFKEQ. V dropped 5 bases and J dropped 4 bases, with 17 bases sitting between them. CDR3 sequence: CASSLRGGLSTGELFF. In DNA form, the CDR3 reads TGTGCCAGCAGCTTAAGGGGGGGTCTATCCACCGGGGAGCTGTTTTTT.

This chain uses TRBV19 with TRBJ2-7; TRBD2 agrees at 10 bases. The CDR3 has 15 amino acids. Losses at the gene ends were 4 bases for V and 6 bases for J; bases not matched to a gene: 9. In germline, CDR1 is LNHDA, CDR2 SQIVND (reference sequence). The CDR3 DNA is TGTGCCAGTAGTACGTCTAGCGGGAGCCCCCGCGAGCAGTACTTC. Amino acids: CASSTSSGSPREQYF. Looking up the rest from reference TRBV19 and TRBJ2-7 gives the full variable domain: DGGITQSPKYLFRKEGQNVTLSCEQNLNHDAMYWYRQDPGQGLRLIYYSQIVNDFQKGDIAEGYSVSREKKESFPLTVTSAQKNPTAFYLCASSTSSGSPREQYFGPGTRLTVT.

The chain employs TRBV4-3 and TRBJ2-2, with D possibly being TRBD2 (5 bases). The length of the CDR3 is 13 residues. V gave up 5 bases and J gave up 7 bases, with 11 bases separating them. Germline V CDR1 and CDR2: LGHNA, YSLEER. As DNA, the CDR3 is TGCGCCAGCAGCTTGTGGGCGGGCGGGGAGCTGTTTTTT. This gives the protein CASSLWAGGELFF.

The table lists this clonotype with a few counts. The V call is TRBV7-2, the J call TRBJ2-1, with 7 bases lining up with TRBD2. With 5 bases clipped from V and 7 bases from J, the junction kept 8 bases outside the gene matches. Germline loops: CDR1 SGHTA, CDR2 FQGNSA. The CDR3 is 14 amino acids. The CDR3 region has the DNA TGTGCCAGCAGCCTAACCAGCGGGGAAAATGAGCAGTTCTTC. It is translated as CASSLTSGENEQFF.

Written as DNA, the CDR3 is TGTGCCAGCAGTTACGTACAGCCTATCGGCTACACCTTC. Translated: CASSYVQPIGYTF. The chain recombines TRBV6-2 or TRBV6-3 with TRBJ1-2; no firm D call. The germline V gene has CDR1 MNHEY and CDR2 SVGEGT. The CDR3 is 13 amino acids. The ends were cut back, 2 bases at V and 8 bases at J, with 12 bases in the middle.

There are many counts of this clonotype. This chain connects TRBV5-4 to TRBJ2-3, with 10 positions matching TRBD2. With 4 bases clipped from V and 5 bases from J, the junction kept 7 bases outside the gene matches. CDR3 length: 15 residues. Per germline, CDR1 SGHNT and CDR2 YYREEE (reference sequence). The CDR3 nucleotides read TGTGCCAGCAGCAAGAGCGGGGGGGAGGAAGATACGCAGTATTTT. This codes for CASSKSGGEEDTQYF.

Sample share makes this clonotype medium-sized. The CDR3 protein is CASSVAGGGDTQYF. The CDR3, as DNA: TGTGCCAGCAGTGTAGCGGGGGGCGGAGATACGCAGTATTTT. V usage is TRBV27 and J usage is TRBJ2-3; 10 nucleotides align to TRBD2. The CDR3 is 14 residues long. Looked up from germline, CDR1 is MNHEY and CDR2 is SMNVEV (reference sequence). V trimming: 5 bases; J trimming: 5 bases; junction bases outside the gene matches: 4.